This record concerns one TCR beta chain sequence. V was cut by 6 bases and J by 8 bases, with 16 bases left in between. The CDR3 runs to 13 residues. Germline V lookup: CDR1 SNHLY, CDR2 FYNNEI. Produced via immunoSEQ multiplex PCR; TCRdb's table is partial and in-frame only. The top ten hold about 5% of the sample, which has under 250,000 clones, approximately 90% seen once. This entry comes from a study of blood T cell repertoires in COVID-19. Input material: peripheral blood. The V call is TRBV2, the J call TRBJ1-2; no reliable D call. The TCR comes from a woman aged 35 to 49 with acute or convalescent COVID-19. CDR3 in DNA: TGTGCCAGCAGACGCGCAGAGGGAGTGGGCTACACCTTC. It translates to CASRRAEGVGYTF.